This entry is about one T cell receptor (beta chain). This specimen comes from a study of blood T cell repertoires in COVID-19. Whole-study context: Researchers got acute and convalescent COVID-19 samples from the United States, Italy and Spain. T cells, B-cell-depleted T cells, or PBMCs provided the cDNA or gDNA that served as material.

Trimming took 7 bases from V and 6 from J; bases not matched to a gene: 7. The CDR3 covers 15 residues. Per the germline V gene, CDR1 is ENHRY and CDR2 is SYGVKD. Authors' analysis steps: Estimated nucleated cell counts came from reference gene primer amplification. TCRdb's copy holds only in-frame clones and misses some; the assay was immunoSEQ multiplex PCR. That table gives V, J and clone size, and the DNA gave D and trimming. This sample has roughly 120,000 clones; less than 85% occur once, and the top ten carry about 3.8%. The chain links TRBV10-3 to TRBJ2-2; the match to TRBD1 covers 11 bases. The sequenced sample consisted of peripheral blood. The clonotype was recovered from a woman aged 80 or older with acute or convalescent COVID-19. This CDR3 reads CAINGQGAPPGELFF. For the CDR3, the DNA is TGTGCCATCAACGGACAGGGGGCGCCCCCCGGGGAGCTGTTTTTT.